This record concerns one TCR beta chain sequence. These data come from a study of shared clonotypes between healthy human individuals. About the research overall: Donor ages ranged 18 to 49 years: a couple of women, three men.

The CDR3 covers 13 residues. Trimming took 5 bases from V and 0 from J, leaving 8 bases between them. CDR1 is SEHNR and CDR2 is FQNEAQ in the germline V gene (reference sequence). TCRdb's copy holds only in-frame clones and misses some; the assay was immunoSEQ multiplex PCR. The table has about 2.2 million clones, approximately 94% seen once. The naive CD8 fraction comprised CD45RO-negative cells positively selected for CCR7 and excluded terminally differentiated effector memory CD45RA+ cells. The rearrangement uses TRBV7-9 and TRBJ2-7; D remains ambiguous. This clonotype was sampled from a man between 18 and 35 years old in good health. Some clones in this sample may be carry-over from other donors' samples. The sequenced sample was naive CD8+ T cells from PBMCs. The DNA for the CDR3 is TGTGCCAGCAGCCAAAGGAGCTCCTACGAGCAGTACTTC. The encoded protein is CASSQRSSYEQYF.